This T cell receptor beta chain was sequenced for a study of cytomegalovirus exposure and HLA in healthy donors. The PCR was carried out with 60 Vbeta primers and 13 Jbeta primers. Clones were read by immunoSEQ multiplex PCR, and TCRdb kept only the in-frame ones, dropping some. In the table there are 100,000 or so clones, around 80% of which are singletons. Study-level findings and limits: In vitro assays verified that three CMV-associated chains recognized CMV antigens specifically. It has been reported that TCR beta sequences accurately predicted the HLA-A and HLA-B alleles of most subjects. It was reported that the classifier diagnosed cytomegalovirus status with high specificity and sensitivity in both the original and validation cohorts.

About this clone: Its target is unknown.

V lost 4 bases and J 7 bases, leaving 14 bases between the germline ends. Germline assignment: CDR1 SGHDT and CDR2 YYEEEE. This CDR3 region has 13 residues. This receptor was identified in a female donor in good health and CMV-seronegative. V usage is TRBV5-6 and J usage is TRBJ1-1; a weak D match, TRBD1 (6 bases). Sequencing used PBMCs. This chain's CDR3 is CASSLNGGREAFF. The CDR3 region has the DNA TGTGCCAGCAGCCTTAACGGGGGGCGTGAAGCTTTCTTT.